Below, 3 T cell receptor beta chains from the same sample are listed, as sequenced in a study of shared clonotypes between healthy human individuals (dated by TCRdb to 2018 to 2021). Receptor amplification or capture employed the immunoSEQ multiplex PCR assay. Held by TCRdb, this immuneACCESS table contains in-frame sequences only and omits some clones. Under half of the omission traces to an unresolved V gene where checked; the cause of the rest is unknown. This sample is represented by about a million clones; approximately 72% of them were singletons. The ten largest clones capture about 1.4% of the sample. Sequenced material: memory CD4+ T cells sorted from blood. This specimen's cell subset or site label, interpreted: CD45RA-negative fraction. The origin of the receptors is a man aged 18-30 years in good health.

The rearrangement links TRBV7-2 to TRBJ2-3, with 8 bases matching TRBD2. Per germline, CDR1 SGHTA and CDR2 FQGNSA. The J segment lost 11 bases and the V segment lost 5 bases, leaving 9 bases of the junction unmatched. The CDR3 runs to 13 residues. In DNA, the CDR3 is TGTGCCAGCAGCGAGGGTACGGGGGGGAAGCAGTATTTT. Translated: CASSEGTGGKQYF.

The chain couples TRBV6-5 to TRBJ1-2; TRBD1 is a possible D gene (6 bases). Trimming stripped 8 bases from V and 5 bases from J, with 15 bases between. CDR3 length: 13 amino acids. The germline gives CDR1 MNHEY, CDR2 SVGAGI. CDR3 loop: CASGFRRGYGYTF. CDR3 DNA sequence: TGTGCCAGCGGGTTCAGGAGGGGGTATGGCTACACCTTC.

The chain joins TRBV28 to TRBJ1-2; D remains ambiguous. This CDR3 contains 11 residues. Looked up from germline, CDR1 is MDHEN and CDR2 is SYDVKM. The germline V and J ends were trimmed by 6 bases and 6 bases, with 8 bases remaining between them. The CDR3, as DNA: TGTGCCAGCAGGAACGTGGATGGCTACACCTTC. Encoded protein: CASRNVDGYTF.